This is a list of T cell receptor beta chains from one sample in a study of blood T cells in healthy people across ages. TCRdb itself ran the 5' RACE reads through MiXCR, one entry per CDR3 protein. The sample lists around 1,800,000 distinct CDR3 sequences, about two fifths occurring once. The sequencing input was blood. These receptors originate from a human donor in good health. Each CDR3 is given with its conserved first and last residue. A D gene is named only where the DNA matches it firmly. A clone size is listed for some rows: how often the clone was seen (once, few, many), or a class if it is expanded.

.,TRBD1,TRBV9,TRBJ1-5,TGTGCCAGCAGCGCCTGGACAGGGCCTGACAATCAGCCCCAGCATTTT,CASSAWTGPDNQPQHF
.,.,TRBV18,TRBJ1-1,TGTGCCAGCTCACCATCGGGGACTAACACTGAAGCTTTCTTT,CASSPSGTNTEAFF
.,.,TRBV29-1,TRBJ1-5,TGCAGCGTAAAACAGAGGGCCGGATCAAACCAGCATTTT,CSVKQRAGSNQHF
.,.,TRBV4-2,TRBJ2-7,TGTGCCTGCAGCCAAGGAACGGTAGACGAGCAGTACTTC,CACSQGTVDEQYF
few,.,TRBV5-1,TRBJ2-7,TGCGCCAGCAGCTCAGGACAGAATAACTACGAGCAGTACTTC,CASSSGQNNYEQYF
.,.,TRBV20-1,TRBJ2-7,TGCAGTGCTAGGGGCTACAGCGTCTACGAGCAGTACTTC,CSARGYSVYEQYF
few,.,TRBV29-1,TRBJ2-5,TGCAGCGTTGAAGACTGGATAGGGGAGACCCAGTACTTC,CSVEDWIGETQYF
few,.,TRBV4-2,TRBJ2-7,TGTGCCAGCAGCCAAGATCTGGCGGACCACTACGAGCAGTACTTC,CASSQDLADHYEQYF
.,.,TRBV4-3,TRBJ2-3,TGCGCCAGCAGCCGCTACCCCGGGAACAGGGGCACAGATACGCAGTATTTT,CASSRYPGNRGTDTQYF
few,TRBD1,TRBV5-1,TRBJ2-1,TGTGCCAGCAGTAAGGGACAGGGGGCTTACAATGAGCAGTTCTTC,CASSKGQGAYNEQFF
.,.,TRBV9,TRBJ1-4,TGTGCCAGCAGCGTAGCCGCAGCTAATGAAAAACTGTTTTTT,CASSVAAANEKLFF
few,.,TRBV7-9,TRBJ1-2,TGTGCCAGCTTGTCCGCCGAAGGGTCGCTTCGTGGCTACACCTTC,CASLSAEGSLRGYTF
few,TRBD1,TRBV9,TRBJ2-1,TGTGCCAGCAATATCTTAGGGGGCCGGGGATACGATGAGCAGTTCTTC,CASNILGGRGYDEQFF
.,.,TRBV9,TRBJ1-1,TGTGCCAGCAGCGTCAATCCCCGGGACACGGGGACTGAAGCTTTCTTT,CASSVNPRDTGTEAFF
.,TRBD2,TRBV30,TRBJ2-1,TGTGCCTGGACCCAAATGGGGGGGGAACATGAGCAGTTCTTC,CAWTQMGGEHEQFF
.,.,TRBV5-1,TRBJ2-1,TGCGCCAGCAGCTCTCAGTGGTCCCAAGCCTACAATGAGCAGTTCTTC,CASSSQWSQAYNEQFF
.,.,TRBV6-2/TRBV6-3,TRBJ1-2,TGTGCCAGCAGAATTCGGGACTCAACAATACAATATGGCTACACCTTC,CASRIRDSTIQYGYTF
.,TRBD1,TRBV5-1,TRBJ2-3,TGCGCCAGCACCTGGACAGGGGACACAGATACGCAGTATTTT,CASTWTGDTDTQYF
few,.,TRBV7-3,TRBJ2-7,TGTGCCAGCAGCTCCCGCGGTTCTTTGGGCGAGCAGTACTTC,CASSSRGSLGEQYF
.,.,TRBV29-1,TRBJ1-1,TGCAGCGCTGGAGCGGGGTCCAGGGACGTCACTGAAGCTTTCTTT,CSAGAGSRDVTEAFF
.,.,TRBV5-1,TRBJ2-7,TGCGCCAGCAGCTTGTGGCCCGAGGAGAACTCCTACGAGCAGTACTTC,CASSLWPEENSYEQYF
many,TRBD1,TRBV12-5,TRBJ2-5,TGTGCTAGTGGTGTAGGACAGGGGAAAGAGACCCAGTACTTC,CASGVGQGKETQYF
many,.,TRBV11-1,TRBJ2-1,TGTGCCAGCAGCTTAGCGTGGGGGAATGAGCAGTTCTTC,CASSLAWGNEQFF
.,.,TRBV27,TRBJ1-4,TGTGCCAGCAGTTTAACGAGGGAAGCTGAAAAACTGTTTTTT,CASSLTREAEKLFF
.,TRBD2,TRBV20-1,TRBJ2-1,TGCAGTGCTGGAGATGCTAGCGGACACAATGAGCAGTTCTTC,CSAGDASGHNEQFF
few,.,TRBV6-1,TRBJ2-7,TGTGCCAGCATCAAGCAGGGACACCCCTACGAGCAGTACTTC,CASIKQGHPYEQYF
few,TRBD2,TRBV20-1,TRBJ2-4,TGCAGTGCAGACCTAGCGGGTCTTCTAGCCAAAAACATTCAGTACTTC,CSADLAGLLAKNIQYF
.,.,TRBV11-2,TRBJ1-1,TGTGCCAGCAGCTTAGCTACAGGGCCCCATGAAGCTTTCTTT,CASSLATGPHEAFF
.,.,TRBV7-9,TRBJ2-3,TGTGCCAGCAGCTGCCGGTGGGTTACGGGCGAGTTGAGTTGCACAGATACGCAGTATTTT,CASSCRWVTGELSCTDTQYF
.,.,TRBV6-2/TRBV6-3,TRBJ1-5,TGTGCCAGCAGTCGGGGTCTGTATAGCAATCAGCCCCAGCATTTT,CASSRGLYSNQPQHF
.,.,TRBV10-3,TRBJ1-3,TGTGCCATCAGTGAGCAGGCAAACTCTGGAAACACCATATATTTT,CAISEQANSGNTIYF
.,TRBD2,TRBV4-1,TRBJ2-4,TGCGCCAGCAGCCAAGCGGGGGGAGGTCAGTACTTC,CASSQAGGGQYF
few,TRBD1,TRBV9,TRBJ1-6,TGTGCCAGCAGCGCCGAAGGGACAGTTACGCCCCTCCACTTT,CASSAEGTVTPLHF
few,.,TRBV14,TRBJ1-1,TGTGCCAGCAGCCACCTGGGGGGTCGTGTCACTGAAGCTTTCTTT,CASSHLGGRVTEAFF
many,.,TRBV6-5,TRBJ2-1,TGTGCCAGCAGTACGCGACAGGGGAGGGATGAGCAGTTCTTC,CASSTRQGRDEQFF